The text below deals with one TCR beta chain. A second PCR of roughly 6 to 12 cycles used a sample-barcoded 5' primer and a J-beta primer mix. In TCRdb, the 5' RACE reads were re-called with MiXCR into one record per CDR3 protein. The profile shows approximately 940,000 distinct CDR3 sequences, about 48% of them singletons. The entry originates in a study of blood T cells in healthy people across ages. V was clipped by 0 bases and J by 8 bases; unmatched bases: 3. This CDR3 contains 13 residues. CDR1 SGHVS and CDR2 FQNEAQ come from the germline V gene. The sequence was collected from a young man in good health. The genes are TRBV7-8 and TRBJ1-1; 7 bases line up with TRBD1. The specimen was blood. The CDR3 sequence: CASSLAEDREAFF. CDR3 DNA sequence: TGTGCCAGCAGCTTAGCGGAGGACAGGGAAGCTTTCTTT.